Presented here are 6 T cell receptor beta chains from one specimen sequenced in a study of cytomegalovirus exposure and HLA in healthy donors. PCR employed 60 Vbeta and 13 Jbeta primers. Sequencing used immunoSEQ multiplex PCR; TCRdb keeps in-frame clones, though not all of them. The sample has 90,000 to 150,000 clones; approximately 80% are singletons. The sequencing sample was made of PBMCs. The receptors stem from a man in his fifties or sixties in good health and CMV-seronegative.

The J gene is TRBJ2-7, the V gene TRBV6-6, with TRBD1 as a possible D gene (6 bases). V lost 5 bases, J lost 6 bases, and 17 bases lay in between. The CDR3 runs 14 residues. Germline lookup yields CDR1 MNHNY and CDR2 SVGAGI (reference sequence). CDR3 nucleotides: TGTGCCAGCAGTCCGACAGGAACCAAGGCCGAGCAGTACTTC. It encodes CASSPTGTKAEQYF.

The V gene is TRBV5-4, the J gene TRBJ2-2, with unresolved D. V dropped 4 bases and J dropped 3 bases, with 4 bases sitting between them. CDR1 SGHNT and CDR2 YYREEE come from the germline V gene (reference sequence). CDR3 length equals 12 residues. CDR3 nucleotides: TGTGCCAGCAGCATAGACACCGGGGAGCTGTTTTTT. Translating gives CASSIDTGELFF. Full variable domain (outside the CDR3, taken from reference TRBV5-4 and TRBJ2-2): ETGVTQSPTHLIKTRGQQVTLRCSSQSGHNTVSWYQQALGQGPQFIFQYYREEENGRGNFPPRFSGLQFPNYSSELNVNALELDDSALYLCASSIDTGELFFGEGSRLTVL.

The chain recombines TRBV4-1 with TRBJ2-3; 9 bases match TRBD1. Losses at the gene ends were 1 base for V and 5 bases for J; bases not matched to a gene: 7. Germline V CDR1 and CDR2: MGHRA, YSYEKL. This CDR3 spans 16 amino acids. CDR3 in DNA: TGCGCCAGCAGCCAAGTCGTGGACAGGGGAGTAGATACGCAGTATTTT. This sequence encodes CASSQVVDRGVDTQYF.

The rearrangement joins TRBV25-1 to TRBJ1-1; unclear D gene. The germline V gene has CDR1 MGHDK and CDR2 SYGVNS. The CDR3 is 14 residues long. V lost 5 bases, J lost 5 bases, and 15 bases lay in between. The CDR3 reads CASSLPGQGTEAFF. In DNA, the CDR3 is TGTGCCAGCAGTCTCCCAGGTCAAGGAACTGAAGCTTTCTTT.

This clone was counted only a few times. This chain connects TRBV7-2 to TRBJ1-1; TRBD1 is a possible D gene (6 bases). Germline V gene sequence: CDR1 SGHTA, CDR2 FQGNSA. CDR3 size: 14 residues. The germline V and J ends were trimmed by 1 base and 4 bases, with 10 bases remaining between them. The CDR3 DNA reads TGTGCCAGCAGCTTAGGGGGGCGGGCCACTGAAGCTTTCTTT. It yields the protein CASSLGGRATEAFF.

This chain connects TRBV7-2 to TRBJ1-2; 7 bases match TRBD1. This CDR3 comprises 13 residues. Germline V CDR1 and CDR2: SGHTA, FQGNSA. J gave up 5 bases and V 5 bases, and 5 bases lay outside the gene matches. The CDR3 loop reads CASSPGQIYGYTF. CDR3 DNA sequence: TGTGCCAGCAGCCCGGGACAGATTTATGGCTACACCTTC.